A single sample is the source of the 2 T cell receptor beta chains below, sequenced in a study of cytomegalovirus exposure and HLA in healthy donors (dated by TCRdb to about 2017). Libraries were built with the immunoSEQ multiplex PCR assay. This is the immuneACCESS table as TCRdb keeps it, with only in-frame sequences that have V and J called. A part of the clones is gone; compared with another copy, unresolved V genes explain less than half, and the rest is unexplained. The sample contains some 170,000 clones, approximately 84% of them found a single time. The ten largest clones add up to approximately 10% of the sample. Sequenced input: PBMCs. The receptors stem from a man younger than 40 in good health and CMV-seropositive.

The chain is built from TRBV6-5 and TRBJ1-3, with 8 bases aligning to TRBD1. CDR1 and CDR2 from the germline V gene are MNHEY and SVGAGI. With 6 bases clipped from V and 0 bases from J, the junction kept 4 bases outside the gene matches. The CDR3 totals 15 residues. The CDR3 nucleotides are TGTGCCAGCAGCCTTACAGGGGGCTCTGGAAACACCATATATTTT. It is translated as CASSLTGGSGNTIYF.

The CDR3 bases are TGTGCCAGCAGCTTGCGGGGCAACGGCAATCAGCCCCAGCATTTT. It specifies CASSLRGNGNQPQHF. The chain recombines TRBV13 with TRBJ1-5; possible D gene TRBD1, 5 bases. This CDR3 is 15 amino acids long. With 3 bases removed from V and 2 bases from J, the gap between germline ends came to 11 bases. Germline CDR1 and CDR2: PRHDT and FYEKMQ (reference sequence).